What follows are 29 T cell receptor beta chains derived from one specimen sequenced in a study of cytomegalovirus exposure and HLA in healthy donors (dated 2017 in TCRdb). Library preparation used the immunoSEQ multiplex PCR assay. In its TCRdb copy, this immuneACCESS table keeps in-frame sequences only and misses some clones. Where compared with another copy, unresolved V genes explain less than half of these, and the others have no known cause. This sample holds about 160,000 clones; about 90% were observed only once. The ten largest clones represent around 3% of the sample. Material: PBMCs. Every receptor here comes from a woman aged 18-29 years in good health and CMV-seropositive.

The V and J genes are TRBV28 and TRBJ1-5; D is possibly TRBD1 (5 bases). The germline V and J ends were trimmed by 5 bases and 0 bases, with 20 bases remaining between them. Germline-derived CDR1 and CDR2 are MDHEN and SYDVKM. The CDR3 length is 18 residues. CDR3 sequence (DNA): TGTGCCAGCAGTCATCCTCCAGACAGAGCATATAGCAATCAGCCCCAGCATTTT. It is translated as CASSHPPDRAYSNQPQHF.

The CDR3 protein is CASSHENTGGFYEQYF. For the CDR3, the DNA is TGTGCCAGCAGCCATGAAAACACAGGGGGCTTCTACGAGCAGTACTTC. The chain employs TRBV4-2 and TRBJ2-7; 9 bases line up with TRBD1. V dropped 3 bases and J dropped 3; count of bases not matched to a gene: 9. The CDR3 length is 16 residues. Germline CDR1 and CDR2: LGHNA and YNFKEQ.

This chain links TRBV28 with TRBJ2-6; 11 bases fit TRBD1. This CDR3 is built from 18 residues. CDR1 MDHEN and CDR2 SYDVKM come from the germline V gene. The J segment lost 3 bases and the V segment lost 6 bases, leaving 10 bases of the junction unmatched. CDR3 region: CASRSRTGGAFGANVLTF. Written as DNA, the CDR3 is TGTGCCAGCAGGTCCAGGACAGGGGGCGCTTTTGGGGCCAACGTCCTGACTTTC.

The chain recombines TRBV5-1 with TRBJ2-7; 11 bases are shared with TRBD2. The CDR3 contains 15 residues. Germline loops: CDR1 SGHRS, CDR2 YFSETQ. With V trimmed by 4 bases and J by 0 bases, 3 bases remained unmatched. For the CDR3, the DNA is TGCGCCAGCAGCAAGGGACTAGCGGACTCCTACGAGCAGTACTTC. It yields the protein CASSKGLADSYEQYF.

The chain uses TRBV9 and TRBJ2-3; TRBD1 agrees at 9 bases. The CDR3 covers 19 residues. V lost 5 bases, J lost 0 bases, and 16 bases stayed unmatched. The germline gives CDR1 SGDLS, CDR2 YYNGEE. As DNA, the CDR3 is TGTGCCAGCAGAAAAGACCCGACTTTGACAGGGGGAAGCACAGATACGCAGTATTTT. It translates to CASRKDPTLTGGSTDTQYF.

The chain employs TRBV7-2 and TRBJ2-5; TRBD2 matches 8 bases. The V segment lost 1 base and the J segment 6 bases; nucleotides outside the gene matches: 4. The CDR3 runs 14 residues. The germline CDR1 and CDR2 sequences are SGHTA and FQGNSA. The CDR3 region has the DNA TGTGCCAGCAGCTTAGACCCGGGGGGGCAGACCCAGTACTTC. Its translation is CASSLDPGGQTQYF.

The chain combines TRBV9 with TRBJ1-3; D is possibly TRBD1 (6 bases). Germline V CDR1 and CDR2: SGDLS, YYNGEE. This CDR3 is built from 16 residues. V lost 4 bases and J 5 bases, leaving 19 bases between the germline ends. The DNA for the CDR3 is TGTGCCAGCAGCCCGCCCGGGACACGAGAGAGAAACACCATATATTTT. This codes for CASSPPGTRERNTIYF.

The sample holds one count of this clone. The chain couples TRBV6-6 to TRBJ2-7; 8 bases align to TRBD2. This CDR3 contains 15 residues. CDR1 is MNHNY and CDR2 is SVGAGI in the germline V gene (reference sequence). The trim removed 4 bases at V and 1 base at J, leaving 6 bases unmatched. For the CDR3, the DNA is TGTGCCAGCAGTTCTACAAGCGGGGGATCCTACGAGCAGTACTTC. This sequence encodes CASSSTSGGSYEQYF.

J is TRBJ2-3 and V is TRBV13; TRBD2 might be the D (6 bases). With 5 bases removed from V and 4 bases from J, the gap between germline ends came to 16 bases. Germline-derived CDR1 and CDR2 are PRHDT and FYEKMQ (reference sequence). The CDR3 extends over 15 amino acids. Written as DNA, the CDR3 is TGTGCCAGCAGCCGCCGGAGGGAGTCCCCAGATACGCAGTATTTT. Its protein product is CASSRRRESPDTQYF. The complete variable domain, with remaining parts taken from reference TRBV13 and TRBJ2-3, reads AAGVIQSPRHLIKEKRETATLKCYPIPRHDTVYWYQQGPGQDPQFLISFYEKMQSDKGSIPDRFSAQQFSDYHSELNMSSLELGDSALYFCASSRRRESPDTQYFGPGTRLTVL.

The chain couples TRBV6-1 to TRBJ2-3, with D perhaps TRBD2 (6 bases). The germline CDR1 and CDR2 sequences are MNHNS and SASEGT. The ends were cut back, 5 bases at V and 4 bases at J, with 10 bases in the middle. The CDR3 has 13 amino acids. The CDR3: CASSFPGADTQYF. The CDR3 DNA is TGTGCCAGCAGTTTTCCGGGAGCAGATACGCAGTATTTT.

V gene TRBV18 combines with J gene TRBJ1-2, with a tentative D call TRBD1 (5 bases). The V end was cut by 5 bases, the J end by 4 bases, with 14 bases between. This CDR3 contains 14 residues. CDR1 is KGHSH and CDR2 is LQKENI in the germline V gene. CDR3 sequence: CASSGVQVSYGYTF. The CDR3 nucleotides are TGTGCCAGCTCAGGAGTACAGGTGTCCTATGGCTACACCTTC.

The gene calls are TRBV18 and TRBJ2-3; 7 nucleotides match TRBD1. V dropped 3 bases and J dropped 6; count of bases not matched to a gene: 12. In germline, CDR1 is KGHSH, CDR2 LQKENI. There are 16 residues in the CDR3. The CDR3 DNA reads TGTGCCAGCTCACCCAATCGACAGGGTAGAATGGATACGCAGTATTTT. As protein: CASSPNRQGRMDTQYF.

Concerning this clone: The junction departs from the called germline gene at one end, perhaps through a read error. The chain recombines TRBV6-1 with TRBJ2-3, with a tentative D call TRBD1 (5 bases). This CDR3 contains 16 residues. The germline V gene encodes CDR1 MNHNS and CDR2 SASEGT. The CDR3 reads CASSKARGASTDTQYF. DNA of the CDR3: TGTGCCAGCAGTAAAGCACGTGGGGCTAGCACAGATACGCAGTATTTT.

The chain carries TRBV19 and TRBJ1-1; 7 bases are a match to TRBD1. Per germline, CDR1 LNHDA and CDR2 SQIVND (reference sequence). V shed 4 bases, J shed 6 bases, and the junction held 5 bases outside the gene matches. This CDR3 contains 13 residues. The CDR3 loop reads CASSTRTGPEAFF. In DNA form, the CDR3 reads TGTGCCAGTAGTACTAGGACAGGACCTGAAGCTTTCTTT.

The rearrangement links TRBV30 to TRBJ1-1; D is unclear. Trimming stripped 0 bases from V and 4 bases from J, with 12 bases between. CDR1 is GTSNPN and CDR2 is SVGIG in the germline V gene (reference sequence). CDR3 length: 14 amino acids. CDR3 in DNA: TGTGCCTGGAGTGTACTCGGAGGGCCCACTGAAGCTTTCTTT. As protein: CAWSVLGGPTEAFF.

J is TRBJ2-7 and V is TRBV11-3, with D possibly TRBD2 on 6 matching bases. The ends were cut back, 5 bases at V and 3 bases at J, with 11 bases in the middle. The CDR3 is made up of 13 amino acids. The V gene's germline CDR1 is SGHNT and CDR2 YENEEA. CDR3 in DNA: TGTGCCAGCAGCCCGGGGGACGACTACGAGCAGTACTTC. Translated, it gives CASSPGDDYEQYF.

This chain links TRBV4-1 with TRBJ1-2, with a possible D match to TRBD1 (5 bases). This CDR3 region has 16 residues. The V end was cut by 1 base, the J end by 1 base, with 13 bases between. Germline loops: CDR1 MGHRA, CDR2 YSYEKL. The CDR3 DNA reads TGCGCCAGCAGCCAAGTTGGATGGGGGGTTAACTATGGCTACACCTTC. It encodes CASSQVGWGVNYGYTF.

The rearrangement links TRBV2 to TRBJ2-7, with TRBD1 as a possible D gene (6 bases). The V end lost 5 bases, the J end lost 3 bases, and 11 bases lay between the germline ends. The germline V gene encodes CDR1 SNHLY and CDR2 FYNNEI. The CDR3 runs to 13 residues. The CDR3 DNA follows: TGTGCCAGCAGTACAGGGTTAGTCTACGAGCAGTACTTC. Encoded protein: CASSTGLVYEQYF.

The chain couples TRBV19 to TRBJ2-5; TRBD2 is a possible D gene (8 bases). This CDR3 comprises 14 residues. The V gene's germline CDR1 is LNHDA and CDR2 SQIVND (reference sequence). V gave up 6 bases and J gave up 2 bases, with 13 bases separating them. CDR3 residues: CASSREGQQETQYF. For the CDR3, the DNA is TGTGCCAGTAGCCGGGAGGGACAGCAAGAGACCCAGTACTTC.

J is TRBJ1-3 and V is TRBV30; the D gene is possibly TRBD1 (5 bases). V was shortened by 2 bases and J by 0 bases, with 14 bases between the two germline ends. CDR1 and CDR2 from the germline V gene are GTSNPN and SVGIG (reference sequence). The CDR3 spans 16 residues. The CDR3 nucleotides read TGTGCCTGGAGTCAATGGGCGGGGCCCTCTGGAAACACCATATATTTT. As protein: CAWSQWAGPSGNTIYF.

The J gene is TRBJ1-3, the V gene TRBV21-1; no check of the table's D call, TRBD1, against the DNA was made. TRBV21-1 is a listed pseudogene. The CDR3 totals 17 residues. The CDR3 DNA reads as TGTGCCAGCAGCAAGGGTCGGGACAGGGCCTCTGGAAACACCATATATTTT. Translated: CASSKGRDRASGNTIYF.

The CDR3 nucleotides are TGTGCCAGCAGTTCCGGGACAGGTGGGGGGAATGAGCAGTTCTTC. Its protein is CASSSGTGGGNEQFF. This rearrangement joins TRBV6-5 to TRBJ2-1, with 8 positions matching TRBD1. Per germline, CDR1 MNHEY and CDR2 SVGAGI. The ends lost 4 bases at V and 7 bases at J; junction bases unmatched: 9. The CDR3 is made up of 15 amino acids.

The chain combines TRBV6-5 with TRBJ2-7, with D tentatively TRBD2 (6 bases). The germline gives CDR1 MNHEY, CDR2 SVGAGI. With 6 bases removed from V and 3 bases from J, the gap between germline ends came to 15 bases. The CDR3 runs 14 residues. This CDR3 reads CASRPGGAHYEQYF. DNA for the CDR3: TGTGCCAGCAGACCCGGAGGGGCCCACTACGAGCAGTACTTC.

V gene TRBV5-1 combines with J gene TRBJ2-7; 14 bases are a match to TRBD2. This CDR3 has 16 residues. Germline trimming cut 4 bases from V and 5 bases from J; bases unmatched to any gene: 8. Germline assignment: CDR1 SGHRS and CDR2 YFSETQ. CDR3 coding DNA: TGCGCCAGCAGCAGGGGGACTAGCGGGAGCCCCCACGAGCAGTACTTC. Its protein product is CASSRGTSGSPHEQYF.

The genes are TRBV29-1 and TRBJ2-5, with a tentative D call TRBD1 (6 bases). Trimming stripped 5 bases from V and 2 bases from J, with 15 bases between. The CDR3 covers 14 residues. The V gene's germline CDR1 is SQVTM and CDR2 ANQGSEA. The CDR3 coding sequence is TGCAGCGTTTCCAGAGGGGGAGCTCAAGAGACCCAGTACTTC. Its translation is CSVSRGGAQETQYF. The whole variable domain, remainder taken from reference TRBV29-1 and TRBJ2-5, is SAVISQKPSRDICQRGTSLTIQCQVDSQVTMMFWYRQQPGQSLTLIATANQGSEATYESGFVIDKFPISRPNLTFSTLTVSNMSPEDSSIYLCSVSRGGAQETQYFGPGTRLLVL.

This chain links TRBV14 with TRBJ1-6; 9 nucleotides line up with TRBD1. V lost 1 base, J lost 10 bases, and 14 bases stayed unmatched. The germline V gene has CDR1 SGHDN and CDR2 FVKESK. The CDR3 is 18 amino acids. The CDR3: CASSQGPQGAAIRSPLHF. The DNA of the CDR3 is TGTGCCAGCAGCCAAGGACCACAGGGGGCCGCTATAAGGTCACCCCTCCACTTT. Complete variable domain (other parts from reference TRBV14 and TRBJ1-6): EAGVTQFPSHSVIEKGQTVTLRCDPISGHDNLYWYRRVMGKEIKFLLHFVKESKQDESGMPNNRFLAERTGGTYSTLKVQPAELEDSGVYFCASSQGPQGAAIRSPLHFGNGTRLTVT.

The rearrangement uses TRBV2 and TRBJ2-1, with 8 nucleotides matching TRBD2. With V trimmed by 7 bases and J by 10 bases, 12 bases remained unmatched. The CDR3 has 14 amino acids. Germline V gene lookup returns CDR1 SNHLY and CDR2 FYNNEI. The CDR3 DNA sequence: TGTGCCAGCATCCGGGGGGGCGACCCCGCCGAGCAGTTCTTC. Its protein product is CASIRGGDPAEQFF.

The V and J genes are TRBV13 and TRBJ1-4, with TRBD1 matching over 7 bases. CDR1 and CDR2 (germline): PRHDT, FYEKMQ (reference sequence). CDR3 length equals 15 residues. Germline trimming cut 5 bases from V and 4 bases from J; bases unmatched to any gene: 7. The CDR3 coding sequence is TGTGCCAGCAGCCCCCGACAGGGTGGTAATGAAAAACTGTTTTTT. Protein product: CASSPRQGGNEKLFF.

V is TRBV9 and J is TRBJ1-1; D gene unclear. V was shortened by 0 bases and J by 0 bases, with 9 bases between the two germline ends. The CDR3 loop spans 15 amino acids. Germline V gene lookup returns CDR1 SGDLS and CDR2 YYNGEE. CDR3 amino acids: CASSVDYRMNTEAFF. In DNA, the CDR3 is TGTGCCAGCAGCGTAGATTACAGAATGAACACTGAAGCTTTCTTT.